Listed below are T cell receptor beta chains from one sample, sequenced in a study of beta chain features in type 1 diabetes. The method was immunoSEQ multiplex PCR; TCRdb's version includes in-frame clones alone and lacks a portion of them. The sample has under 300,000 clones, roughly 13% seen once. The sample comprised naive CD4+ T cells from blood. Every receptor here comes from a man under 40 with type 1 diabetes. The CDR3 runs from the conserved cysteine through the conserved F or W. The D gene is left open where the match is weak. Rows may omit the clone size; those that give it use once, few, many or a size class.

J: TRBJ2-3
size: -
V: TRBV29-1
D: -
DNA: TGCAGCGTTAGATTGGCCCCAGGGGACGGAGATACGCAGTATTTT
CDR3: CSVRLAPGDGDTQYF

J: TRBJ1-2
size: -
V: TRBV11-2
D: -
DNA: TGTGCCAGCAGCTTAGCGTTCGGCCCCGGGAACTATGGCTACACCTTC
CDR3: CASSLAFGPGNYGYTF

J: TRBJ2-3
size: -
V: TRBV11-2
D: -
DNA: TGTGCCAGCAGCTTTCCGACTCACAGGGCATGGACAGATACGCAGTATTTT
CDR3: CASSFPTHRAWTDTQYF

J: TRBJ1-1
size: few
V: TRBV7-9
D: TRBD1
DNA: TGTGCCAGCAGCTTCGGGACAGGGGGCGAAGCTTTCTTT
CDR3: CASSFGTGGEAFF

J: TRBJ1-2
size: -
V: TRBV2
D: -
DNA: TGTGCCAGCAGGGCCGAGGGGGCTAACTATGGCTACACCTTC
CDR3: CASRAEGANYGYTF

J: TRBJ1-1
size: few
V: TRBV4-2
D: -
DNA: TGTGCCAGCAGGTCCCCGTGGAGGAACACTGAAGCTTTCTTT
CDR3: CASRSPWRNTEAFF

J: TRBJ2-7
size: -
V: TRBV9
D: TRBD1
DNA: TGTGCCAGCAGCCTGAGGGACAGGGGGCCCTACGAGCAGTACTTC
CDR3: CASSLRDRGPYEQYF

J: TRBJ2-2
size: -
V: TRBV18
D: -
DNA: TGTGCCAGCTCACAGGGACAAGCGAACACCGGGGAGCTGTTTTTT
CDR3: CASSQGQANTGELFF

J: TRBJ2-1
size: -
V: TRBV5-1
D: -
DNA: TGCGCCAGCAGCTTGCAGGGGTCAAAGGATGAGCAGTTCTTC
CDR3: CASSLQGSKDEQFF

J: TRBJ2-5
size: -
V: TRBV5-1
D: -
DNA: TGCGCCAGCAGGGAGGAAGCGGCGACCCAGTACTTC
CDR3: CASREEAATQYF

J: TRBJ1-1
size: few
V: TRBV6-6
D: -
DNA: TGTGCCAGCAGAACAACAGAGAACACTGAAGCTTTCTTT
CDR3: CASRTTENTEAFF

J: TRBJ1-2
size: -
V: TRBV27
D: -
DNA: TGTGCCAGCAGTTCCAGCGGGGGGGGGCCCTATGGCTACACCTTC
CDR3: CASSSSGGGPYGYTF

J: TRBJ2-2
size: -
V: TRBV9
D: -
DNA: TGTGCCAGCAGCGTAGCTGGGAGCATGCGCACCGGGGAGCTGTTTTTT
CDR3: CASSVAGSMRTGELFF

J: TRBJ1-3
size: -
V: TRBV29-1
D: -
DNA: TGCAGCGTTGCCCACGACAGAAACTCTGGAAACACCATATATTTT
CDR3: CSVAHDRNSGNTIYF

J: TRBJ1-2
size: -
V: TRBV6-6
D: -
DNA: TGTGCCAGCAGCCAGGAGGGTGGCTACACCTTC
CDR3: CASSQEGGYTF

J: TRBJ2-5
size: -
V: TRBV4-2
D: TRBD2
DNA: TGTGCCAGCAGCCAACCCTCTCAGCGGGGGGGCCGAGAGACCCAGTACTTC
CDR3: CASSQPSQRGGRETQYF

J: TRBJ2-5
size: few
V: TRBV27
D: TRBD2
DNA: TGTGCCAGCAGCCGCACTAGCGGGGGGCCCGAGGGGGAGACCCAGTACTTC
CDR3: CASSRTSGGPEGETQYF

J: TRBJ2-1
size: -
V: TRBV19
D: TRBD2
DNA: TGTGCCAGTAGTATACTAGCGGGAGGGCTCTATGAGCAGTTCTTC
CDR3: CASSILAGGLYEQFF

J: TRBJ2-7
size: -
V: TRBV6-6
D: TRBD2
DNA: TGTGCCAGCAGTAGGCGGGAGGTCCACGAGCAGTACTTC
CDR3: CASSRREVHEQYF

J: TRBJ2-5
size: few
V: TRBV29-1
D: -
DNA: TGCAGCGTTCGTGGGCAGGGGTCATGGGAGACCCAGTACTTC
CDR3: CSVRGQGSWETQYF

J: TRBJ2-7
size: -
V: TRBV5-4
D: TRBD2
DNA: TGTGCCAGCAGCGGAAGACTAGCGGGGGTGTACGAGCAGTACTTC
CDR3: CASSGRLAGVYEQYF

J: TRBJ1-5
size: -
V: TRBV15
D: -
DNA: TGTGCCACCAGCAGAGATAATCGGGGTGATAGCAATCAGCCCCAGCATTTT
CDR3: CATSRDNRGDSNQPQHF

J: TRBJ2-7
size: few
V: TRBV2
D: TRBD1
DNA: TGTGCCAGCAGCACCGACAGGGGGTCTCACTACGAGCAGTACTTC
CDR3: CASSTDRGSHYEQYF

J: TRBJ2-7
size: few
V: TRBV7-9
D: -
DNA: TGTGCCAGCAGCCCCGGGACTCTCTACGAGCAGTACTTC
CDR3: CASSPGTLYEQYF

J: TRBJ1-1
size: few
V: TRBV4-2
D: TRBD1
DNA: TGTGCCAGCAGCCAGGATACAGGGGGCGGTGAAGCTTTCTTT
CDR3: CASSQDTGGGEAFF

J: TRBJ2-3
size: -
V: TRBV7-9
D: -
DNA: TGTGCTGCCCAGAGGGGGGGTAGCACAGATACGCAGTATTTT
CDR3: CAAQRGGSTDTQYF

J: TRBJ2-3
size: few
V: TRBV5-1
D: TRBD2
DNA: TGCGCCAGCAGCTTTAGCGGGAGAGTGGCAGATACGCAGTATTTT
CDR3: CASSFSGRVADTQYF

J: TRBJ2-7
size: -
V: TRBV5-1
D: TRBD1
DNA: TGCGCCAGCAGCTTGACGCCTACAGGGGCCGACGAGCAGTACTTC
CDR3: CASSLTPTGADEQYF

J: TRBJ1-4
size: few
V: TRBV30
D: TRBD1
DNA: TGTGCCTGGAGTGACAACAGGGGAACGGGTGAAAAACTGTTTTTT
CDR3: CAWSDNRGTGEKLFF

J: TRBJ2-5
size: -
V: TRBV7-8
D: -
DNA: TGTGCCAGCAGCTTAGCGACAGGTCAAGAGACCCAGTACTTC
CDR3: CASSLATGQETQYF

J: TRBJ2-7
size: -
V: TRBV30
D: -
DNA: TGTGCCTGGAGTGCCGCGGGAACAATCTACGAGCAGTACTTC
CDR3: CAWSAAGTIYEQYF

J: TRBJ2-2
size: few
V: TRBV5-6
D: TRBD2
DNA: TGTGCCAGCAGCTTTGGGCTAGCGGGAGGAATCGGGGAGCTGTTTTTT
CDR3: CASSFGLAGGIGELFF

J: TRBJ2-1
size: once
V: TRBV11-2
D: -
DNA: TGTGCCAGCAGCCTCGATAGGGGGGGCTACAATGAGCAGTTCTTC
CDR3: CASSLDRGGYNEQFF

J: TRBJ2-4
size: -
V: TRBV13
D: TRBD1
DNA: TGTGCCAGCAGCTTAGGTATAGGGGGCTCAAAAAACATTCAGTACTTC
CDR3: CASSLGIGGSKNIQYF

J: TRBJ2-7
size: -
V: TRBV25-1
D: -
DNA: TGTGCCAGCAGTGAAGGGGGCAGGGACGAGCAGTACTTC
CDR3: CASSEGGRDEQYF

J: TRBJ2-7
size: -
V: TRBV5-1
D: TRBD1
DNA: TGCGCCAGCAGCTTGGGTGGCAGGGGGTCCTACGAGCAGTACTTC
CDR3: CASSLGGRGSYEQYF

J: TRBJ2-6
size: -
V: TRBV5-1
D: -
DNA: TGCGCCAGCAGCTTCATTCAGGGAACTGGGGCCAACGTCCTGACTTTC
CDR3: CASSFIQGTGANVLTF

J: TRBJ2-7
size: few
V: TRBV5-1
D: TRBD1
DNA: TGCGCCAGCAGCGCACAACAGGGGGGTGAGCAGTACTTC
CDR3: CASSAQQGGEQYF

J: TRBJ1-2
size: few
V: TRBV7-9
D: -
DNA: TGTGCCAGCAGCTTAGGGTTCAATCAGGACTATGGCTACACCTTC
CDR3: CASSLGFNQDYGYTF

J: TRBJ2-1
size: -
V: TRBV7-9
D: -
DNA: TGTGCCAGCAGCTTAATGTCTGGTAGCGGAAGTAGCTCCTACAATGAGCAGTTCTTC
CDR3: CASSLMSGSGSSSYNEQFF

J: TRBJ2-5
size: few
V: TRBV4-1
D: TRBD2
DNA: TGCGCCAGCAGCCAAGCTCAATCTCGGGGGGAGGCTTTGGAGACCCAGTACTTC
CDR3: CASSQAQSRGEALETQYF

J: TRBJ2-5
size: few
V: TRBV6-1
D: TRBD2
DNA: TGTGCCAGTAGACTAGCGAGAAAAGAGACCCAGTACTTC
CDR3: CASRLARKETQYF

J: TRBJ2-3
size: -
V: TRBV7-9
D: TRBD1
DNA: TGTGCCAGCAGCACCCGTCCTTCGACAGGGGTGGGAGATACGCAGTATTTT
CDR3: CASSTRPSTGVGDTQYF

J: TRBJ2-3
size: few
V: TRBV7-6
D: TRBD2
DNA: TGTGCCAGCAGCTTGGCTAGCGGGGGCACAGATACGCAGTATTTT
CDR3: CASSLASGGTDTQYF

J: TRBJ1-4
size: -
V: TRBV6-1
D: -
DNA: TGTGCCAGCAGGCAGGGGCTGGATGAAAAACTGTTTTTT
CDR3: CASRQGLDEKLFF

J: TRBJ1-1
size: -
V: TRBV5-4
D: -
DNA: TGTGCCAGCAGCTTGACAGGGACGGTGAACACTGAAGCTTTCTTT
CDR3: CASSLTGTVNTEAFF

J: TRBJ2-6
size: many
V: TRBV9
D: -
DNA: TGTGCCAGCAGAGCCCGGTCTGGGGCCAACGTCCTGACTTTC
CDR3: CASRARSGANVLTF

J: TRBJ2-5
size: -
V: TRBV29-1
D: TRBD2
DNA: TGCAGCGTTGAAGAGGCGGGGGGGACGGAGACCCAGTACTTC
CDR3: CSVEEAGGTETQYF

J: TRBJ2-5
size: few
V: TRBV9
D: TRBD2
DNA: TGTGCCAGCAGCGCCGGGACTAGCGGGGGGGACCAAGAGACCCAGTACTTC
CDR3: CASSAGTSGGDQETQYF

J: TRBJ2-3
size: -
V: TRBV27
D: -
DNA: TGTGCCAGTCGAAAACAGGGGGAGGGTGGTGATACGCAGTATTTT
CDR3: CASRKQGEGGDTQYF

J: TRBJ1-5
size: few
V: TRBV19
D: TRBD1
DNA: TGTGCCAGTAGTGTACAGGGGTATAATCAGCCCCAGCATTTT
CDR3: CASSVQGYNQPQHF

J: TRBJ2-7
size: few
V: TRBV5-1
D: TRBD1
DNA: TGCGCCAGCAGCTCGACAGGGGTTACCTACGAGCAGTACTTC
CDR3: CASSSTGVTYEQYF

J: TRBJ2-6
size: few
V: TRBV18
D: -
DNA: TGTGCCAGCTCACCACGGGCCCTCTCTGGGGCCAACGTCCTGACTTTC
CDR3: CASSPRALSGANVLTF

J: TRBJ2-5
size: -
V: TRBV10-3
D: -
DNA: TGTGCCATCAGTGAGTTGGGACTGGGCGGGGCCCAGTACTTC
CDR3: CAISELGLGGAQYF

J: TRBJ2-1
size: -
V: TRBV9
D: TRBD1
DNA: TGTGCCAGCAGCGTTCCGGGACAGGAATACAATGAGCAGTTCTTC
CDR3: CASSVPGQEYNEQFF

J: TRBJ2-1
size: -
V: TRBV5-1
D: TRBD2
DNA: TGCGCCAGCAGCTTGGTTACTAGCGGGAGGGAGCAGTTCTTC
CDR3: CASSLVTSGREQFF

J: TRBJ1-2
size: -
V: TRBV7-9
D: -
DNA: TGTGCCAGCAGCTTAGAGTCAGGACGAGGGAATGGCTACACCTTC
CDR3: CASSLESGRGNGYTF

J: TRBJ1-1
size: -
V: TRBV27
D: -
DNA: TGTGCCAGCAGTTCCAGGGGACCTGGGGGCACTGAAGCTTTCTTT
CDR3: CASSSRGPGGTEAFF

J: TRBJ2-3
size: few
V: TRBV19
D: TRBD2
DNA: TGTGCCAGTAGTATTCGACTAGCGGGGGGGCCGGGCACAGATACGCAGTATTTT
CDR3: CASSIRLAGGPGTDTQYF